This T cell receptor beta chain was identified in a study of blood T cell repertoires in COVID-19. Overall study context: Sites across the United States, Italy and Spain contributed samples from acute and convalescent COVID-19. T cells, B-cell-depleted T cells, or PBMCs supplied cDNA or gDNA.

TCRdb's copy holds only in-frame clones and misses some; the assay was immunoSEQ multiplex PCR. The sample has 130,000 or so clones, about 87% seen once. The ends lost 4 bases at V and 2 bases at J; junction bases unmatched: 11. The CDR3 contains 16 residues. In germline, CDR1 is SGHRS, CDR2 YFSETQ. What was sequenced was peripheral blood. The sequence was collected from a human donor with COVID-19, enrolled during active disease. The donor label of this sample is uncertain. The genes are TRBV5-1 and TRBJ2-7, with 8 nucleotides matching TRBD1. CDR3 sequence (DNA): TGCGCCAGCAGCCCGCGATCAACACAGGGGGCCTACGAGCAGTACTTC. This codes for CASSPRSTQGAYEQYF.